The 14 T cell receptor beta chains presented below share a single source sample, sequenced in a study of human T cells and chemical hapten exposure. Time point denoted: pre-sensitization, week 0. Treatment of the sample: therapeutic diphenylcyclopropenone sensitization with weekly scalp DPC. TCRdb used MiXCR to reprocess the RACE reads, holding one entry per CDR3 protein. The sample consists of about 110,000 distinct CDR3 sequences, roughly 12% of them appearing once. The material was whole blood, obtained in connection with sensitization to the hapten diphenylcyclopropenone (DPC). The receptors derive from a woman in her forties or fifties with alopecia areata. Some clones in this sample may be carry-over from other donors' samples.

V usage is TRBV6-5 and J usage is TRBJ1-2; maybe TRBD1 (6 bases). The CDR3 is 13 amino acids. V lost 8 bases to trimming and J lost 4 bases, with 14 bases between them. CDR1 and CDR2 from the germline V gene are MNHEY and SVGAGI. CDR3 DNA: TGTGCCAGCCGGGACACAATCCTCTATGGCTACACCTTC. Translation: CASRDTILYGYTF.

This clonotype was recorded at least ten times. The V call is TRBV2, the J call TRBJ1-1; D ambiguous. Germline assignment: CDR1 SNHLY and CDR2 FYNNEI. CDR3 length: 11 amino acids. V dropped 7 bases and J dropped 6 bases, with 9 bases sitting between them. CDR3 sequence (DNA): TGTGCCAGCAATTGGGTCGCTGAAGCTTTCTTT. This sequence encodes CASNWVAEAFF.

This clonotype was seen a handful of times. The chain links TRBV5-5 to TRBJ1-5; unclear D gene. This CDR3 contains 12 residues. V gave up 3 bases and J gave up 5 bases, with 6 bases separating them. The V gene's germline CDR1 is SGHKS and CDR2 YYEKEE (reference sequence). This CDR3 is CASSSNDQPQHF. The CDR3 region has the DNA TGTGCCAGCAGCTCGAACGATCAGCCCCAGCATTTT.

This clonotype was observed a few times. The V gene is TRBV7-9, the J gene TRBJ1-1; a possible D gene is TRBD1 (5 bases). The CDR3 totals 15 residues. CDR1 SEHNR and CDR2 FQNEAQ come from the germline V gene (reference sequence). The V and J ends lost 0 bases and 4 bases respectively, with 12 bases between them. CDR3 sequence reads: CASSLAGTLGTEAFF. The CDR3 bases are TGTGCCAGCAGCTTAGCGGGGACCCTCGGCACTGAAGCTTTCTTT.

The chain couples TRBV6-6 to TRBJ2-7; the match to TRBD2 covers 7 bases. Germline CDR1 reads MNHNY; CDR2 reads SVGAGI (reference sequence). This CDR3 region has 14 residues. Unmatched junction bases numbered 11, after V lost 6 bases and J lost 6 bases. DNA for the CDR3: TGTGCCAGCAGCGGGAGGACCATACAGAGCGAGCAGTACTTC. Encoded protein: CASSGRTIQSEQYF.

The chain links TRBV2 to TRBJ2-7; a weak D match, TRBD2 (5 bases). There are 13 residues in the CDR3. V dropped 6 bases and J dropped 2 bases, with 11 bases sitting between them. CDR1 and CDR2 (germline): SNHLY, FYNNEI. The CDR3 loop reads CASRDSIPYEQYF. CDR3 nucleotide sequence: TGTGCCAGCAGGGACTCCATCCCCTACGAGCAGTACTTC.

The V call is TRBV5-5, the J call TRBJ2-7; 8 nucleotides line up with TRBD2. Trimming at V came to 0 bases and at J to 1 base, leaving 9 bases not matched to a gene. The length of the CDR3 is 17 residues. The germline gives CDR1 SGHKS, CDR2 YYEKEE (reference sequence). CDR3 sequence: CASSLGPPGLGSYEQYF. In nucleotides, the CDR3 is TGTGCCAGCAGCTTGGGGCCCCCGGGACTAGGGTCCTACGAGCAGTACTTC.

This clonotype was seen more than once but under ten times. This rearrangement joins TRBV5-1 to TRBJ2-5; 8 nucleotides match TRBD1. Germline CDR1 and CDR2: SGHRS and YFSETQ. The length of the CDR3 is 15 residues. V gave up 5 bases and J gave up 1 base; unmatched junction bases: 7. The DNA of the CDR3 is TGCGCCAGCAGTCCCACTACAGGGGGCCAAGAGACCCAGTACTTC. Translating gives CASSPTTGGQETQYF.

This clonotype was picked up many times. The chain is built from TRBV7-8 and TRBJ2-3; D is possibly TRBD1 (5 bases). There are 17 residues in the CDR3. The germline V and J ends were trimmed by 0 bases and 0 bases, with 13 bases remaining between them. Germline values: CDR1 SGHVS, CDR2 FQNEAQ. The CDR3 nucleotides are TGTGCCAGCAGCTTAGCACCCGACAGTCCTAGCACAGATACGCAGTATTTT. Translating it yields CASSLAPDSPSTDTQYF.

This clonotype was found a few times. The J gene is TRBJ2-3, the V gene TRBV2; TRBD2 aligns across 8 bases. The CDR3 spans 16 residues. In germline, CDR1 is SNHLY, CDR2 FYNNEI. With 5 bases clipped from V and 0 bases from J, the junction kept 7 bases outside the gene matches. The CDR3 DNA sequence: TGTGCCAGCAGTTTAGCGGGGATAACTAGCACAGATACGCAGTATTTT. Protein sequence: CASSLAGITSTDTQYF. The variable domain in full, with the rest retrieved from reference TRBV2 and TRBJ2-3, is EPEVTQTPSHQVTQMGQEVILRCVPISNHLYFYWYRQILGQKVEFLVSFYNNEISEKSEIFDDQFSVERPDGSNFTLKIRSTKLEDSAMYFCASSLAGITSTDTQYFGPGTRLTVL.

This clonotype has at least ten counts. The chain couples TRBV7-9 to TRBJ2-7, with 10 bases lining up with TRBD1. Unmatched junction bases numbered 0, after V lost 4 bases and J lost 0 bases. The CDR3 extends over 14 amino acids. Per the germline V gene, CDR1 is SEHNR and CDR2 is FQNEAQ (reference sequence). In DNA, the CDR3 is TGTGCCAGCAGCTGGACAGGGGGCTCCTACGAGCAGTACTTC. This translates into CASSWTGGSYEQYF.

Here the CDR3 reads CASSEGQPPYEQYF. The CDR3 bases are TGTGCCAGCAGCGAGGGACAACCTCCCTACGAGCAGTACTTC. The rearrangement uses TRBV6-5 and TRBJ2-7; the D gene is possibly TRBD1 (6 bases). Germline CDR1 MNHEY, CDR2 SVGAGI. The CDR3 extends over 14 amino acids. The germline V and J ends were trimmed by 6 bases and 2 bases, with 14 bases remaining between them.

The chain carries TRBV27 and TRBJ1-4; D gene unclear. Germline CDR1 is MNHEY and CDR2 is SMNVEV (reference sequence). The CDR3 is 16 residues long. V lost 4 bases, J lost 0 bases, and 12 bases lay in between. DNA for the CDR3: TGTGCCAGCAGTTCGCGACGGATAACAACTAATGAAAAACTGTTTTTT. Amino acid sequence: CASSSRRITTNEKLFF.

In the case of this clonotype: Being one base from a much bigger clone, this may be a read error. The chain uses TRBV5-1 and TRBJ2-2; tentative D call: TRBD2 (6 bases). The CDR3 runs 15 residues. Germline CDR1 is SGHRS and CDR2 is YFSETQ. The CDR3 DNA is TGCGCCAGCAATCCCCTGGCGGGGAGCACCGGGGAGCTGTATTTT. Residues: CASNPLAGSTGELYF.